A single sample is the source of the 30 T cell receptor beta chains below, sequenced in a study of T cell repertoires in cytomegalovirus infection. TCRdb re-derived calls from the reads in MiXCR, one entry per CDR3 protein. This table holds some 43,000 distinct CDR3 sequences, about a fifth found once. No antigens are known for them. This specimen consisted of CD8+ T cells from cultured PBMCs, obtained from culture after CMV antigen stimulation. These TCRs come from a human donor in good health (CMV status not recorded). Some clones in this sample may be carry-over from other donors' samples.

The chain has TRBV4-1 and TRBJ2-3; D call uncertain. The CDR3 has 15 residues. Germline V gene sequence: CDR1 MGHRA, CDR2 YSYEKL. The ends were cut back, 4 bases at V and 0 bases at J, with 11 bases in the middle. The CDR3 nucleotides read TGCGCCAGCAGCCTAACGATGGGGAGCACAGATACGCAGTATTTT. This translates into CASSLTMGSTDTQYF.

This chain connects TRBV10-3 to TRBJ2-3; 7 bases map to TRBD2. The CDR3 consists of 15 residues. V trimming: 6 bases; J trimming: 0 bases; junction bases outside the gene matches: 6. Germline lookup yields CDR1 ENHRY and CDR2 SYGVKD. The CDR3 spells CAIRERGGSTDTQYF. The CDR3 region has the DNA TGTGCCATCAGGGAGCGGGGTGGGAGCACAGATACGCAGTATTTT.

The chain links TRBV28 to TRBJ1-5; 7 bases are a match to TRBD1. The CDR3 has 13 residues. With 6 bases clipped from V and 4 bases from J, the junction kept 3 bases outside the gene matches. CDR1 is MDHEN and CDR2 is SYDVKM in the germline V gene. CDR3 bases: TGTGCCAGCAGCTTGACAGGGAATCAGCCCCAGCATTTT. Residues: CASSLTGNQPQHF.

The gene calls are TRBV4-1 and TRBJ2-5, with D unclear. V was shortened by 0 bases and J by 5 bases, with 7 bases between the two germline ends. Germline lookup yields CDR1 MGHRA and CDR2 YSYEKL. The CDR3 runs 13 residues. This chain's CDR3 is CASSQEGEETQYF. The CDR3 DNA reads as TGCGCCAGCAGCCAAGAAGGAGAGGAGACCCAGTACTTC.

The V gene is TRBV6-6, the J gene TRBJ2-7, with a weak D call TRBD2 (5 bases). Germline loops: CDR1 MNHNY, CDR2 SVGAGI (reference sequence). Trimming shortened V by 2 bases and J by 1 base, and 6 bases separated the two germline ends. This CDR3 contains 13 residues. This CDR3 is CASSYEGSYEQYF. CDR3 nucleotides: TGTGCCAGCAGTTACGAGGGTTCCTACGAGCAGTACTTC.

Only a few counts were recorded for this clonotype. This chain joins TRBV7-2 and TRBJ1-4; 10 bases match TRBD1. Germline CDR1 SGHTA, CDR2 FQGNSA. The CDR3 is made up of 15 amino acids. Germline trimming cut 4 bases from V and 7 bases from J; bases unmatched to any gene: 6. CDR3 bases: TGTGCCAGCAGCTCACCTGGACAGGGGGGTGAAAAACTGTTTTTT. It encodes CASSSPGQGGEKLFF.

The sample holds a few counts of this clonotype. The chain couples TRBV7-2 to TRBJ2-7; 13 bases fit TRBD2. The V and J ends lost 4 bases and 4 bases, in that order; junction bases with no gene match: 7. CDR1 SGHTA and CDR2 FQGNSA come from the germline V gene. The CDR3 extends over 16 amino acids. CDR3 amino acids: CASSSGTSGKKYEQYF. The CDR3 region has the DNA TGTGCCAGCAGCTCCGGGACTAGCGGGAAAAAATACGAGCAGTACTTC.

The chain couples TRBV7-2 to TRBJ2-7, with 9 positions matching TRBD2. CDR3 size: 14 residues. The germline CDR1 and CDR2 sequences are SGHTA and FQGNSA. The junction had 7 bases not matched to a gene; V was cut back by 3 bases and J by 7 bases. The CDR3, as DNA: TGTGCCAGCAGCTTTGGGCGGGGGGGGGATGAGCAGTACTTC. Translating it yields CASSFGRGGDEQYF.

The J gene is TRBJ2-5, the V gene TRBV7-9; 10 bases map to TRBD1. The J segment lost 5 bases and the V segment lost 4 bases, leaving 10 bases of the junction unmatched. This CDR3 is 16 amino acids long. Germline V gene lookup returns CDR1 SEHNR and CDR2 FQNEAQ (reference sequence). The CDR3 region is CASSSPGQGSRETQYF. The CDR3 DNA reads as TGTGCCAGCAGCTCCCCGGGACAGGGGAGTCGGGAGACCCAGTACTTC.

The V and J genes are TRBV12-3 or TRBV12-4 and TRBJ2-7; the D gene is possibly TRBD1 (6 bases). This CDR3 has 12 residues. V was cut by 5 bases and J by 5 bases, with 10 bases left in between. CDR3 nucleotide sequence: TGTGCCAGCAGTCCCAGGGGACACGAGCAGTACTTC. This sequence encodes CASSPRGHEQYF.

In its sample, this clonotype was seen a few times. The chain joins TRBV2 to TRBJ2-6; perhaps TRBD1 as D (5 bases). Germline V CDR1 and CDR2: SNHLY, FYNNEI. This CDR3 has 18 residues. Deletions cut 4 bases from V and 0 bases from J, with 16 bases between. The CDR3 protein is CASSARQFKYSGANVLTF. In DNA form, the CDR3 reads TGTGCCAGCAGTGCGAGACAGTTTAAATACTCTGGGGCCAACGTCCTGACTTTC.

This clonotype was seen a handful of times. The junction differs from germline at one of its ends, possibly a read error. The chain recombines TRBV7-2 with TRBJ2-1; 14 positions match TRBD2. The CDR3 runs 11 residues. Germline CDR1 reads SGHTA; CDR2 reads FQGNSA. CDR3 nucleotide sequence: TGTGCCTCCGGGGGGGGGACTAGCGGGGGTTTC. Amino acids: CASGGGTSGGF.

This clonotype was picked up a small number of times. The chain carries TRBV7-2 and TRBJ2-7; D is perhaps TRBD2 (5 bases). V lost 4 bases to trimming and J lost 1 base, with 17 bases between them. Germline CDR1 and CDR2: SGHTA and FQGNSA. This CDR3 has 16 residues. DNA of the CDR3: TGTGCCAGCAGCTACAATAGCGCGAAGTTGTCCTACGAGCAGTACTTC. Protein product: CASSYNSAKLSYEQYF.

A few counts support this clonotype. The genes are TRBV6-2 or TRBV6-3 and TRBJ2-7; weak D call: TRBD1 (6 bases). The germline gives CDR1 MNHEY, CDR2 SVGEGT. V gave up 4 bases and J gave up 0 bases, with 16 bases separating them. The CDR3 has 16 amino acids. CDR3: CASSSPRGSASYEQYF. The CDR3 coding sequence is TGTGCCAGCAGTTCACCTAGGGGGTCAGCCTCCTACGAGCAGTACTTC.

There are a few counts of this clonotype. This sequence joins TRBV7-9 and TRBJ2-7; 10 positions agree with TRBD1. The CDR3 sequence is 15 residues long. CDR1 SEHNR and CDR2 FQNEAQ come from the germline V gene (reference sequence). V dropped 2 bases and J dropped 5; count of bases not matched to a gene: 6. CDR3 amino acids: CASSLNRDRGHEQYF. The DNA for the CDR3 is TGTGCCAGCAGCTTAAACCGGGACAGGGGCCACGAGCAGTACTTC.

The chain has TRBV12-3 or TRBV12-4 and TRBJ2-7, with 12 bases lining up with TRBD2. CDR3 length equals 14 residues. The V gene end was trimmed by 7 bases and the J gene end by 5 bases; junction bases not matched to a gene: 6. Here the CDR3 DNA reads TGTGCCAGCACCGCTAGCGGGAGGGCACACGAGCAGTACTTC. Amino acids: CASTASGRAHEQYF.

The chain carries TRBV11-2 and TRBJ2-1; D may be TRBD1 (6 bases). The CDR3 is 13 amino acids. Germline CDR1 reads SGHAT; CDR2 reads FQNNGV. Trimming stripped 8 bases from V and 3 bases from J, with 11 bases between. The CDR3 DNA reads TGTGCCAGCCAAGGACAGAACTACAATGAGCAGTTCTTC. It translates to CASQGQNYNEQFF.

A few counts support this clonotype. The chain employs TRBV19 and TRBJ1-1; 8 bases map to TRBD1. Trimming removed 9 bases from V and 5 bases from J; junction bases left unmatched: 8. Germline V gene sequence: CDR1 LNHDA, CDR2 SQIVND (reference sequence). This CDR3 contains 13 residues. CDR3 nucleotide sequence: TGTGCCAGCGCAGGGGGCGCGAGTACTGAAGCTTTCTTT. Translation: CASAGGASTEAFF.

Turning to this clonotype: Since a much larger clone is just one base distant, this may be a read error. This rearrangement joins TRBV7-8 to TRBJ1-6, with D possibly being TRBD1 (5 bases). Germline V gene lookup returns CDR1 SGHVS and CDR2 FQNEAQ. The CDR3 sequence is 16 residues long. CDR3 bases: TGTGCCAGCAGCTTAGATCGACAGCGTGCGAATTCACCCCTCCCCTTT. Translation gives CASSLDRQRANSPLPF. Using reference TRBV7-8 and TRBJ1-6 for the parts outside the CDR3, the full variable domain is GAGVSQSPRYKVAKRGQDVALRCDPISGHVSLFWYQQALGQGPEFLTYFQNEAQLDKSGLPSDRFFAERPEGSVSTLKIQRTQQEDSAVYLCASSLDRQRANSPLPFGNGTRLTVT.

Only a few counts were recorded for this clonotype. The chain combines TRBV11-2 with TRBJ2-2, with D possibly TRBD2 on 6 matching bases. Germline V gene sequence: CDR1 SGHAT, CDR2 FQNNGV. The CDR3 is 15 residues long. V lost 8 bases and J lost 9, with 22 bases in between. CDR3 sequence: CASQDPGEGMRELFF. CDR3 coding DNA: TGTGCCAGCCAGGATCCGGGAGAGGGGATGAGGGAGCTGTTTTTT.

The CDR3 region is CASGSLNNEQFF. The DNA for the CDR3 is TGTGCCAGCGGTTCACTTAACAATGAGCAGTTCTTC. This chain connects TRBV7-9 to TRBJ2-1; D is uncertain. CDR3 size: 12 residues. Germline CDR1 and CDR2: SEHNR and FQNEAQ (reference sequence). The V gene lost 8 bases and the J gene lost 5 bases, with 10 bases spanning the gap.

A few counts support this clonotype. The CDR3 DNA reads as TGTGCCAGCAGTTTATCGCCCGGGGAGCTGTTTTTT. The encoded protein is CASSLSPGELFF. The chain recombines TRBV27 with TRBJ2-2, with no clear D. Trimming shortened V by 0 bases and J by 6 bases, and 2 bases separated the two germline ends. Germline CDR1 is MNHEY and CDR2 is SMNVEV (reference sequence). There are 12 residues in the CDR3.

This clonotype was seen only a few times. The chain employs TRBV15 and TRBJ2-1; no reliable D call. The germline V gene encodes CDR1 LNHNV and CDR2 YYDKDF (reference sequence). V lost 8 bases, J lost 1 base, and 15 bases lay in between. This CDR3 region has 15 residues. CDR3 coding DNA: TGTGCCACCTCACCAGTCTCTGGATCCTACAATGAGCAGTTCTTC. It encodes CATSPVSGSYNEQFF.

This clonotype was detected a few times. The chain combines TRBV11-2 with TRBJ2-5; D not resolved. CDR3 length equals 14 residues. CDR1 is SGHAT, CDR2 FQNNGV, per germline. V was trimmed by 1 base and J by 1 base, leaving 7 bases between them. This chain's CDR3 is CASSLAWTQETQYF. In DNA form, the CDR3 reads TGTGCCAGCAGCTTAGCGTGGACCCAAGAGACCCAGTACTTC.

The chain's CDR3 is CASKTGENTGELFF. CDR3 coding DNA: TGTGCCAGCAAGACAGGGGAGAACACCGGGGAGCTGTTTTTT. This chain connects TRBV27 to TRBJ2-2, with 8 bases matching TRBD1. In germline, CDR1 is MNHEY, CDR2 SMNVEV (reference sequence). Germline trimming cut 7 bases from V and 1 base from J; bases unmatched to any gene: 2. The CDR3 contains 14 residues.

The chain links TRBV2 to TRBJ2-1; 14 nucleotides line up with TRBD2. Trimming at V came to 4 bases and at J to 7 bases, leaving 3 bases not matched to a gene. CDR1 is SNHLY and CDR2 is FYNNEI in the germline V gene. The CDR3 has 15 amino acids. The CDR3 protein is CASSGGTSGGNEQFF. The CDR3 bases are TGTGCCAGCAGTGGGGGGACTAGCGGGGGTAATGAGCAGTTCTTC. The variable domain in full, completed from reference TRBV2 and TRBJ2-1, reads EPEVTQTPSHQVTQMGQEVILRCVPISNHLYFYWYRQILGQKVEFLVSFYNNEISEKSEIFDDQFSVERPDGSNFTLKIRSTKLEDSAMYFCASSGGTSGGNEQFFGPGTRLTVL.

Only a few counts were recorded for this clonotype. The J gene is TRBJ1-1, the V gene TRBV28, with 10 positions matching TRBD1. V was clipped by 4 bases and J by 6 bases; unmatched bases: 8. This CDR3 has 15 amino acids. Germline V gene lookup returns CDR1 MDHEN and CDR2 SYDVKM. CDR3 in amino acids: CASSWDRGGGSEAFF. The CDR3 bases are TGTGCCAGCAGTTGGGACAGGGGAGGGGGCTCTGAAGCTTTCTTT.

This clonotype was observed a few times. CDR3 DNA: TGCGCCAGCAGCCAGCTGACCGGGTGGGAGCAGTACTTC. Translated, it gives CASSQLTGWEQYF. The gene calls are TRBV4-3 and TRBJ2-7; D remains ambiguous. V was clipped by 3 bases and J by 7 bases, with 13 bases between them. The CDR3 totals 13 residues. The V gene's germline CDR1 is LGHNA and CDR2 YSLEER.

V is TRBV7-8 and J is TRBJ2-1; TRBD2 might be the D (6 bases). There are 10 residues in the CDR3. Germline CDR1 reads SGHVS; CDR2 reads FQNEAQ. The germline V and J ends were trimmed by 6 bases and 10 bases, with 7 bases remaining between them. CDR3 nucleotide sequence: TGTGCCAGCAGTGGGGGGGAGCAGTTCTTC. It codes for CASSGGEQFF.

The chain couples TRBV7-8 to TRBJ2-2; D is uncertain. The germline V gene has CDR1 SGHVS and CDR2 FQNEAQ. This CDR3 spans 17 amino acids. Between the trimmed V and J ends, which lost 5 bases and 3 bases, there was a span of 19 bases. The CDR3 DNA reads as TGTGCCAGCAGCGAAGGGTTAATTGGGGAACACACCGGGGAGCTGTTTTTT. It codes for CASSEGLIGEHTGELFF.